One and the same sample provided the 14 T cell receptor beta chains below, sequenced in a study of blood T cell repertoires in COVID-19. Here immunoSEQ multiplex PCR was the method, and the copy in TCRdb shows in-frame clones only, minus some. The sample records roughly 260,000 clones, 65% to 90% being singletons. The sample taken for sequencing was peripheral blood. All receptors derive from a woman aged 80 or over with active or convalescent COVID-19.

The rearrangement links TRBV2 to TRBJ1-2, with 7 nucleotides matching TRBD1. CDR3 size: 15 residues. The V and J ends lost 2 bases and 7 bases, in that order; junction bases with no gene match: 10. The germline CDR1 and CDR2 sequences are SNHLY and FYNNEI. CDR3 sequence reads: CASSESEGQVAGYTF. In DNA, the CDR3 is TGTGCCAGCAGTGAATCGGAAGGACAGGTGGCTGGCTACACCTTC.

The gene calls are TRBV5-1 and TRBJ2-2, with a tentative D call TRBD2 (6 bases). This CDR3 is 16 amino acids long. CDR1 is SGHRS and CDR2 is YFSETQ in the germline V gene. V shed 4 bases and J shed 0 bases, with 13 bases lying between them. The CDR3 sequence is CASSPEGPANTGELFF. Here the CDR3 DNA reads TGCGCCAGCAGCCCGGAGGGACCTGCGAACACCGGGGAGCTGTTTTTT.

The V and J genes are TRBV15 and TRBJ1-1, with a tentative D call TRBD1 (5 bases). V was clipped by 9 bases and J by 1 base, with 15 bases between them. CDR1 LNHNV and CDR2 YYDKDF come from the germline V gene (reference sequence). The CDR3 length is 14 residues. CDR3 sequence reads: CATATRQQNTEAFF. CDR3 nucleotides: TGTGCCACTGCGACCCGACAGCAGAACACTGAAGCTTTCTTT.

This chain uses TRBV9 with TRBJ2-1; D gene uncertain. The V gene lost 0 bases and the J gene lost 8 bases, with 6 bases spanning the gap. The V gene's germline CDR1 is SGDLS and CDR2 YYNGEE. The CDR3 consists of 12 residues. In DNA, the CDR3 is TGTGCCAGCAGCGTAGACTTTGATGAGCAGTTCTTC. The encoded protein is CASSVDFDEQFF.

CDR3 region: CASRRGTGTTDTQYF. The CDR3 nucleotides are TGTGCCAGCAGGAGGGGGACAGGGACCACAGATACGCAGTATTTT. The chain carries TRBV6-5 and TRBJ2-3, with TRBD1 matching 9 bases. The CDR3 covers 15 residues. Germline values: CDR1 MNHEY, CDR2 SVGAGI. V was pared by 6 bases and J by 2 bases, with 6 bases of the junction left unmatched.

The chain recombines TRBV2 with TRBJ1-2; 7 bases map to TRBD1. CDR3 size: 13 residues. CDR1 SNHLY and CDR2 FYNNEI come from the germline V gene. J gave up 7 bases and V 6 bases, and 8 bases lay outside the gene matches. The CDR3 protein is CASRADRESGYTF. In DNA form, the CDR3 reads TGTGCCAGCAGAGCCGACAGGGAGAGTGGCTACACCTTC.

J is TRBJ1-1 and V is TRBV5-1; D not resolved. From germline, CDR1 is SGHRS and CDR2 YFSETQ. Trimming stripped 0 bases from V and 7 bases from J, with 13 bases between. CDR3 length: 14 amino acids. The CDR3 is CASSLALEGGEAFF. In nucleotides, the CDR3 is TGCGCCAGCAGCTTGGCGTTAGAGGGAGGTGAAGCTTTCTTT.

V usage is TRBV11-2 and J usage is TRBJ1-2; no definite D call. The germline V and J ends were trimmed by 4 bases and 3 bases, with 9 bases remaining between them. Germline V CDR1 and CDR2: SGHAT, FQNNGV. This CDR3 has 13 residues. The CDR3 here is CASSSSGYYGYTF. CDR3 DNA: TGTGCCAGCAGCTCCAGCGGGTACTATGGCTACACCTTC. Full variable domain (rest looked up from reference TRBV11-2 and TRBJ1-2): EAGVAQSPRYKIIEKRQSVAFWCNPISGHATLYWYQQILGQGPKLLIQFQNNGVVDDSQLPKDRFSAERLKGVDSTLKIQPAKLEDSAVYLCASSSSGYYGYTFGSGTRLTVV.

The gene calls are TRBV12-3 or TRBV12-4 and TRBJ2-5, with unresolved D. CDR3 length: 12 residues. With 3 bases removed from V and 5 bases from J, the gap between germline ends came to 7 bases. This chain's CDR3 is CASSFFGETQYF. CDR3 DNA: TGTGCCAGCAGTTTTTTCGGGGAGACCCAGTACTTC.

In DNA, the CDR3 is TGTGCCAGCAGCGTAACCTCCGGGACAACCGGATACAATGAGCAGTTCTTC. Translating it yields CASSVTSGTTGYNEQFF. This chain connects TRBV9 to TRBJ2-1, with D perhaps matching TRBD1 (6 bases). The CDR3 totals 17 residues. Trimming took 1 base from V and 4 from J, leaving 18 bases between them. Per the germline V gene, CDR1 is SGDLS and CDR2 is YYNGEE.

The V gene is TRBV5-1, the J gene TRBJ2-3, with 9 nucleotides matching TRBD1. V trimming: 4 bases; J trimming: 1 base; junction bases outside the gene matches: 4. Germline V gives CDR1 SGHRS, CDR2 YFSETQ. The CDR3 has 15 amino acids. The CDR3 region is CASSLQGAGTDTQYF. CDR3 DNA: TGCGCCAGCAGCCTACAGGGGGCCGGCACAGATACGCAGTATTTT.

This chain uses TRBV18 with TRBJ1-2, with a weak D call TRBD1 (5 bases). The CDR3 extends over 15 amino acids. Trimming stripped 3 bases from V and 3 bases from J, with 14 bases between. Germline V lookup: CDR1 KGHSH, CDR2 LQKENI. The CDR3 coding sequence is TGTGCCAGCTCACCCGGGACGGCGGGGTACTATGGCTACACCTTC. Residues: CASSPGTAGYYGYTF.

The CDR3 region is CASSLLGGQGNGYTF. CDR3 DNA: TGTGCCAGCAGCCTCCTTGGTGGGCAGGGCAACGGCTACACCTTC. The chain employs TRBV3-1 (or the pseudogene TRBV3-2) and TRBJ1-2; tentatively, D is TRBD1 (5 bases). In germline, CDR1 is LGHDT, CDR2 YNNKEL (reference sequence). V lost 4 bases to trimming and J lost 8 bases, with 20 bases between them. CDR3 length: 15 residues.

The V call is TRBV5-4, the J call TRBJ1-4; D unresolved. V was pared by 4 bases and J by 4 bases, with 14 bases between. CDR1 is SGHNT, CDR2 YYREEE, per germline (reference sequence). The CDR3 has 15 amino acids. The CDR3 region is CASSPTAGFNEKLFF. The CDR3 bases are TGTGCCAGCAGCCCGACTGCGGGGTTTAATGAAAAACTGTTTTTT.